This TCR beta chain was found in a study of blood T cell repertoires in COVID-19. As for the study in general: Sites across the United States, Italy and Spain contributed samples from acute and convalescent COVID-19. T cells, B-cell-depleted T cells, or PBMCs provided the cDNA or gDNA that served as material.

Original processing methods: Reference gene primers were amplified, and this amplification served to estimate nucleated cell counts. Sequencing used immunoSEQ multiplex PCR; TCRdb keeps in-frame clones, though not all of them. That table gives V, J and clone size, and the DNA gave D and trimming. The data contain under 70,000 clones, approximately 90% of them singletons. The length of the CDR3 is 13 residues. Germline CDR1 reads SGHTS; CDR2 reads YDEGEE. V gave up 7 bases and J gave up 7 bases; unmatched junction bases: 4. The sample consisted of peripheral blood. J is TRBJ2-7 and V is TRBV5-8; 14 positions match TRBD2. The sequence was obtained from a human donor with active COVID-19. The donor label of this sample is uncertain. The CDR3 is CASGLAGGWEQYF. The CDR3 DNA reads TGTGCCAGCGGACTAGCGGGAGGATGGGAGCAGTACTTC.